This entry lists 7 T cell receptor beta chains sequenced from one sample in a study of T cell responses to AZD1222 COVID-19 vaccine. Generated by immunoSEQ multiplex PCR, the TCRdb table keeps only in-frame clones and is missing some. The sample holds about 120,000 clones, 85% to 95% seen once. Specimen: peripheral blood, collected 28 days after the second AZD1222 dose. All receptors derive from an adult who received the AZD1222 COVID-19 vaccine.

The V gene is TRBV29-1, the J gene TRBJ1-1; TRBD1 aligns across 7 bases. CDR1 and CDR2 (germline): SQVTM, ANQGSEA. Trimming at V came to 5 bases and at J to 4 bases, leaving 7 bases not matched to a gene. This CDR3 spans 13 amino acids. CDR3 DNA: TGCAGCGTTCTGACAGGGCTGGCCACTGAAGCTTTCTTT. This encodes CSVLTGLATEAFF.

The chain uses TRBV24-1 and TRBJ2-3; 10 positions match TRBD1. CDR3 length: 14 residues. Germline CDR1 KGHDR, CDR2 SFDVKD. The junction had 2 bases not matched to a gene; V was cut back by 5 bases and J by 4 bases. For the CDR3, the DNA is TGTGCCACCAGTGTAGGGACAGGGGCAGATACGCAGTATTTT. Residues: CATSVGTGADTQYF.

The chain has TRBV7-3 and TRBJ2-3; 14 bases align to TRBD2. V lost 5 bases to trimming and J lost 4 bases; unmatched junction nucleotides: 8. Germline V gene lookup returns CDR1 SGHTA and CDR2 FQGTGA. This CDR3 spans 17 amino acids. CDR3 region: CASSPRTSGRSSDTQYF. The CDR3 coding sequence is TGTGCCAGCAGCCCAAGGACTAGCGGGAGGAGCTCAGATACGCAGTATTTT. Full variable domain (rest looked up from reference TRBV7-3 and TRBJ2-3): GAGVSQTPSNKVTEKGKYVELRCDPISGHTALYWYRQSLGQGPEFLIYFQGTGAADDSGLPNDRFFAVRPEGSVSTLKIQRTERGDSAVYLCASSPRTSGRSSDTQYFGPGTRLTVL.

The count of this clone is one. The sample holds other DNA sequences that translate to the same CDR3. This chain's CDR3 is CASSLVGARNEQFF. The CDR3 nucleotides read TGTGCCAGCAGCTTAGTGGGGGCGCGCAATGAGCAGTTCTTC. The chain links TRBV7-9 to TRBJ2-1, with TRBD1 as a possible D gene (6 bases). The CDR3 has 14 residues. V was trimmed by 1 base and J by 6 bases, leaving 10 bases between them. Germline loops: CDR1 SEHNR, CDR2 FQNEAQ (reference sequence).

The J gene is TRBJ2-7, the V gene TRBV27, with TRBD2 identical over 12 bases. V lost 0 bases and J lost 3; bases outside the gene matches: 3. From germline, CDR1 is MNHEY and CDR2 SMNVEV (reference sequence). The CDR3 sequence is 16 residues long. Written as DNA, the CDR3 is TGTGCCAGCAGTTTATCCAGGACTAGCGGGAACTACGAGCAGTACTTC. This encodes CASSLSRTSGNYEQYF.

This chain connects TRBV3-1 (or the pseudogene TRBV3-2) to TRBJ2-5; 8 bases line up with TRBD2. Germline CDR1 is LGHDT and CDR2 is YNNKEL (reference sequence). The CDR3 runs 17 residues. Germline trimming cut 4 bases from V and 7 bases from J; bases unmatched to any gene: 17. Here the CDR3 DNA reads TGTGCCAGCAGCCCTGGTGGTAGCGGGGCCTTTTGGGGGACCCAGTACTTC. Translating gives CASSPGGSGAFWGTQYF.

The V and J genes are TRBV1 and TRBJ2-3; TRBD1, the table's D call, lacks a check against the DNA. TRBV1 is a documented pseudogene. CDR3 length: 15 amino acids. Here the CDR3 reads CTSSQDGRVMDTQYF. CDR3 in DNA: TGCACCAGCAGCCAAGACGGCAGGGTCATGGATACGCAGTATTTT.